These T cell receptor beta chains were read from a single sample in a study of T cell changes during pregnancy in multiple sclerosis. Produced via immunoSEQ multiplex PCR; TCRdb's table is partial and in-frame only. The profile shows about 84,000 clones, 94% of them singletons. Sequenced material: peripheral blood, taken in the third trimester of pregnancy. These TCRs come from a female donor with multiple sclerosis, enrolled in a pregnancy study. The CDR3 runs from the conserved cysteine through the conserved F or W.

len: 12
v_gene: TRBV10-3
j_gene: TRBJ1-1
CDR3aa: CASGEASTEAFF

len: 13
v_gene: TRBV6-1
j_gene: TRBJ1-6
CDR3aa: CASSAQNNSPLHF

len: 17
v_gene: TRBV9
j_gene: TRBJ1-1
CDR3aa: CASSVGYGEDLNTEAFF

len: 14
v_gene: TRBV28
j_gene: TRBJ1-5
CDR3aa: CASSVGGGNQPQHF

len: 16
v_gene: TRBV15
j_gene: TRBJ1-2
CDR3aa: CATSRDQQVPNYGYTF

len: 14
v_gene: TRBV19
j_gene: TRBJ1-1
CDR3aa: CASSTTGMNTEAFF

len: 15
v_gene: TRBV19
j_gene: TRBJ2-7
CDR3aa: CASSIGGGQGYEQYF

len: 15
v_gene: TRBV27
j_gene: TRBJ2-6
CDR3aa: CASTTRSSGANVLTF

len: 9
v_gene: TRBV20-1
j_gene: TRBJ1-2
CDR3aa: CSATSGYTF

len: 20
v_gene: TRBV12-5
j_gene: TRBJ2-2
CDR3aa: CASGLVLRGIGGSNTGELFF

len: 15
v_gene: TRBV18
j_gene: TRBJ2-7
CDR3aa: CASSPIPGGSYEQYF

len: 14
v_gene: TRBV6-6
j_gene: TRBJ1-2
CDR3aa: CASSYRDSNYGYTF

len: 16
v_gene: TRBV15
j_gene: TRBJ1-5
CDR3aa: CATSRERTGGHQPQHF

len: 15
v_gene: TRBV7-3
j_gene: TRBJ1-1
CDR3aa: CASSPTGGRNTEAFF

len: 15
v_gene: TRBV6-5
j_gene: TRBJ2-3
CDR3aa: CASSYSAGETDTQYF

len: 13
v_gene: TRBV5-1
j_gene: TRBJ2-7
CDR3aa: CASSSQTDGEQYF

len: 14
v_gene: TRBV4-1
j_gene: TRBJ2-3
CDR3aa: CASSQDPAADTQYF

len: 15
v_gene: TRBV9
j_gene: TRBJ2-7
CDR3aa: CASSVGGLVSYEQYF

len: 18
v_gene: TRBV4-2
j_gene: TRBJ2-2
CDR3aa: CASSPSQTRGRGTGELFF

len: 14
v_gene: TRBV9
j_gene: TRBJ1-3
CDR3aa: CASSVDLGENTIYF

len: 14
v_gene: TRBV25-1
j_gene: TRBJ2-7
CDR3aa: CASSTPTGTYEQYF

len: 14
v_gene: TRBV29-1
j_gene: TRBJ1-2
CDR3aa: CSGETGEGNYGYTF

len: 13
v_gene: TRBV29-1
j_gene: TRBJ2-7
CDR3aa: CSVRTGDRGEQYF

len: 15
v_gene: TRBV7-9
j_gene: TRBJ1-5
CDR3aa: CASSLAGSSNQPQHF

len: 13
v_gene: TRBV4-1
j_gene: TRBJ2-3
CDR3aa: CASSQAGADTQYF

len: 11
v_gene: TRBV7-2
j_gene: TRBJ1-1
CDR3aa: CASSVNTEAFF

len: 18
v_gene: TRBV10-2
j_gene: TRBJ2-3
CDR3aa: CASSEFGTSNRSPDTQYF

len: 11
v_gene: TRBV20-1
j_gene: TRBJ2-3
CDR3aa: CSARILDTQYF

len: 14
v_gene: TRBV19
j_gene: TRBJ2-7
CDR3aa: CASAAPLQGFEQYF

len: 15
v_gene: TRBV11-3
j_gene: TRBJ1-1
CDR3aa: CASSLGAGTGSEAFF

len: 13
v_gene: TRBV6-5
j_gene: TRBJ2-2
CDR3aa: CASTGVNTGELFF

len: 12
v_gene: TRBV7-3
j_gene: TRBJ2-2
CDR3aa: CASSSLAGELFF

len: 13
v_gene: TRBV7-7
j_gene: TRBJ2-7
CDR3aa: CASSPGGGDEQYF

len: 13
v_gene: TRBV29-1
j_gene: TRBJ1-5
CDR3aa: CSAGTGGNQPQHF

len: 15
v_gene: TRBV6-5
j_gene: TRBJ1-2
CDR3aa: CASSWSYRGEGGYTF

len: 15
v_gene: TRBV4-1
j_gene: TRBJ1-2
CDR3aa: CASSQGQGGAYGYTF

len: 12
v_gene: TRBV7-2
j_gene: TRBJ2-1
CDR3aa: CASSYGTSWQFF

len: 17
v_gene: TRBV2
j_gene: TRBJ1-2
CDR3aa: CASSETGQGTSNYGYTF

len: 14
v_gene: TRBV5-6
j_gene: TRBJ1-4
CDR3aa: CASTTGGGSEKLFF

len: 14
v_gene: TRBV27
j_gene: TRBJ2-7
CDR3aa: CASSPQVFRYEQYF

len: 15
v_gene: TRBV6-5
j_gene: TRBJ1-1
CDR3aa: CASSYEEEGALEAFF

len: 15
v_gene: TRBV5-5
j_gene: TRBJ2-5
CDR3aa: CASSSFRTSSETQYF

len: 17
v_gene: TRBV7-6
j_gene: TRBJ2-3
CDR3aa: CASGPRTTSGVTDTQYF

len: 15
v_gene: TRBV7-3
j_gene: TRBJ1-1
CDR3aa: CASSLTGGPYTEAFF

len: 13
v_gene: TRBV6-5
j_gene: TRBJ2-1
CDR3aa: CATAGGRYNEQFF

len: 14
v_gene: TRBV27
j_gene: TRBJ2-7
CDR3aa: CASSLSSVLYEQYF